The 3 T cell receptor beta chains below were found in one sample sequenced in a study of OX40 agonist ivuxolimab in advanced cancers. The receptor library was made with the immunoSEQ multiplex PCR assay. The immuneACCESS repertoire file appears here via TCRdb, limited to in-frame rearrangements. These files lack a portion of the clones; in checked studies, under half of the deficit traces to unresolved V genes, and the cause of the others is not known. The sample includes about 35,000 clones, with 70% to 85% observed a single time. 20% to 25% of the sample is held by the ten biggest clonotypes. Sequencing was performed on CD4+ or CD8+ T cells sorted from blood, taken in a trial of the OX40 agonist ivuxolimab. The receptors stem from an adult with an advanced solid tumor such as melanoma, head and neck, liver or kidney cancer.

This clone has only one observation. The chain recombines TRBV5-1 with TRBJ1-1; 10 nucleotides match TRBD1. The length of the CDR3 is 16 residues. Germline V gene data show CDR1 as SGHRS and CDR2 as YFSETQ. The V segment lost 2 bases and the J segment 0 bases; nucleotides outside the gene matches: 4. CDR3 bases: TGCGCCAGCAGCTTCTTAGGACAGGGGGTGAACACTGAAGCTTTCTTT. This translates into CASSFLGQGVNTEAFF.

This chain joins TRBV7-6 and TRBJ2-2; D perhaps matches TRBD1 (5 bases). The CDR3 length is 13 residues. The V gene lost 1 base and the J gene lost 9 bases, with 9 bases spanning the gap. Germline values: CDR1 SGHVS, CDR2 FNYEAQ. CDR3 nucleotide sequence: TGTGCCAGCAGCTTAGTTTGGGGCCGGGAGCTGTTTTTT. Its translation: CASSLVWGRELFF.

This chain joins TRBV7-6 and TRBJ2-3; TRBD2 aligns across 7 bases. The CDR3 totals 14 residues. CDR1 SGHVS and CDR2 FNYEAQ come from the germline V gene. Trimming cost V 3 bases and J 5 bases; bases outside gene matches: 5. The chain's CDR3 is CASSFSGAGDTQYF. The CDR3 bases are TGTGCCAGCAGCTTCAGCGGGGCGGGAGATACGCAGTATTTT.